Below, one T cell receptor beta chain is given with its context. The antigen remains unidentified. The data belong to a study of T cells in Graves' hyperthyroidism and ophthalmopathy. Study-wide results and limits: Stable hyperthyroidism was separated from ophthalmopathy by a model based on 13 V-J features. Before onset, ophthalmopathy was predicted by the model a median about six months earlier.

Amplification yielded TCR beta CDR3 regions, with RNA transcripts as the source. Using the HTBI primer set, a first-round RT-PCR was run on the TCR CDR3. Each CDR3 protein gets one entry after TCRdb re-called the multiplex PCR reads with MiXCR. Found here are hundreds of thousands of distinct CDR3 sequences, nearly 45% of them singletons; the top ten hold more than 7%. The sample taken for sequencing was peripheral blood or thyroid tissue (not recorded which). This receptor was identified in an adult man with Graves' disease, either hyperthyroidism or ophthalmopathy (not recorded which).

CDR3 DNA sequence: TGTGCCAGCAGCTGGACTAACTATGGCTACTGGGGTAGGGAGAATCAGCCCCAGCATTTT. Amino acids: CASSWTNYGYWGRENQPQHF. This chain joins TRBV2 and TRBJ1-5; no definite D call. The V end lost 6 bases, the J end lost 4 bases, and 31 bases lay between the germline ends. CDR3 length equals 20 residues. Germline assignment: CDR1 SNHLY and CDR2 FYNNEI.